The 20 T cell receptor beta chains reported below all come from one sample, sequenced in a study of shared clonotypes between healthy human individuals. Assay: immunoSEQ multiplex PCR; the TCRdb copy retains only in-frame clones and omits some. The table includes 2 million to 2.5 million clones, 85% to 95% detected once. Sequencing was performed on naive CD4+ T cells from PBMCs. As to subset: CD45RA+ positively selected. All receptors come from a man between 18 and 29 years old in good health. Some clones in this sample may be carry-over from other donors' samples.

On this clone itself: This CDR3 is also generated by other DNA sequences in the sample. This chain links TRBV5-1 with TRBJ2-7, with 7 bases lining up with TRBD1. The junction had 3 bases not matched to a gene; V was cut back by 2 bases and J by 4 bases. Germline V gene data show CDR1 as SGHRS and CDR2 as YFSETQ. CDR3 size: 13 residues. CDR3 sequence reads: CASSFGQAYEQYF. In DNA form, the CDR3 reads TGCGCCAGCAGCTTTGGACAGGCTTACGAGCAGTACTTC.

The count of this clone is one. J is TRBJ1-2 and V is TRBV7-6; D is unresolved. The CDR3 covers 13 residues. From germline, CDR1 is SGHVS and CDR2 FNYEAQ. Trimming took off 4 bases at V and 4 bases at J, with 10 bases between the two ends. The CDR3 region has the DNA TGTGCCAGCAGCTCCCGGACGGGCTATGGCTACACCTTC. Translating gives CASSSRTGYGYTF.

The V gene is TRBV20-1, the J gene TRBJ2-3; the D call may be TRBD1 or TRBD2 (5 bases each). There are 11 residues in the CDR3. The V end lost 8 bases, the J end lost 4 bases, and 10 bases lay between the germline ends. Germline V lookup: CDR1 DFQATT, CDR2 SNEGSKA (reference sequence). In DNA form, the CDR3 reads TGCAGTCCTGAGGGGTCAGATACGCAGTATTTT. The encoded protein is CSPEGSDTQYF.

This chain uses TRBV28 with TRBJ2-5; D not certain. The CDR3 runs 13 residues. Germline V lookup: CDR1 MDHEN, CDR2 SYDVKM. V lost 5 bases and J lost 5, with 12 bases in between. The CDR3 reads CASSPVPSETQYF. In nucleotides, the CDR3 is TGTGCCAGCAGTCCCGTGCCTTCTGAGACCCAGTACTTC.

The gene calls are TRBV18 and TRBJ2-1, with 9 bases identical to TRBD2. CDR1 is KGHSH, CDR2 LQKENI, per germline. The junction had 6 bases not matched to a gene; V was cut back by 1 base and J by 5 bases. The CDR3 covers 16 residues. The CDR3 DNA sequence: TGTGCCAGCTCACCACTAGCGGGAGTGGGGGACAATGAGCAGTTCTTC. This translates into CASSPLAGVGDNEQFF.

V usage is TRBV28 and J usage is TRBJ1-4; D not resolved. V lost 0 bases, J lost 0 bases, and 5 bases lay in between. This CDR3 contains 15 residues. Germline CDR1 MDHEN, CDR2 SYDVKM. The CDR3 sequence is CASSLWGATNEKLFF. CDR3 sequence (DNA): TGTGCCAGCAGTTTATGGGGTGCAACTAATGAAAAACTGTTTTTT.

The genes are TRBV15 and TRBJ2-7, with 7 nucleotides matching TRBD2. CDR1 is LNHNV and CDR2 is YYDKDF in the germline V gene (reference sequence). The CDR3 has 14 amino acids. V lost 8 bases to trimming and J lost 3 bases; unmatched junction nucleotides: 10. CDR3 in amino acids: CATGRDYARYEQYF. In DNA, the CDR3 is TGTGCCACCGGAAGGGACTATGCCCGCTACGAGCAGTACTTC.

A few counts support this clone. The CDR3 spells CASTLWDRGSGYTF. CDR3 sequence (DNA): TGTGCCAGCACTCTCTGGGACAGGGGAAGTGGCTACACCTTC. The chain recombines TRBV6-1 with TRBJ1-2, with 10 bases lining up with TRBD1. This CDR3 is built from 14 residues. Germline CDR1 is MNHNS and CDR2 is SASEGT. V shed 7 bases and J 7 bases; nucleotides not matched to a gene: 9.

The rearrangement links TRBV11-1 to TRBJ2-5, with a possible D match to TRBD1 (5 bases). The germline V gene encodes CDR1 SGHAT and CDR2 FQDESV (reference sequence). Trimming took 8 bases from V and 7 from J, leaving 8 bases between them. The CDR3 consists of 10 residues. CDR3 DNA: TGTGCCAGCGGGGCAGGGACCCAGTACTTC. Translated: CASGAGTQYF.

This clone has more than one count but fewer than ten. The J gene is TRBJ2-1, the V gene TRBV7-3, with 7 nucleotides matching TRBD1. Losses at the gene ends were 3 bases for V and 9 bases for J; bases not matched to a gene: 5. Germline V lookup: CDR1 SGHTA, CDR2 FQGTGA. The CDR3 sequence is 13 residues long. This CDR3 is CASSFDRDREQFF. The DNA of the CDR3 is TGTGCCAGCAGCTTCGACAGGGACCGTGAGCAGTTCTTC.

With respect to this clone: One end of the junction fails to match germline, which may point to a read error. The chain links TRBV28 to TRBJ2-7; 8 bases map to TRBD2. CDR3 length: 11 amino acids. CDR1 is MDHEN, CDR2 SYDVKM, per germline. CDR3 loop: CASSYNSGVTF. CDR3 nucleotide sequence: TGTGCCAGCAGTTACAATAGCGGGGTTACCTTC.

V is TRBV25-1 and J is TRBJ1-4; no clear D. Germline CDR1 reads MGHDK; CDR2 reads SYGVNS. V was cut by 7 bases and J by 1 base, with 10 bases left in between. CDR3 size: 14 residues. In DNA form, the CDR3 reads TGTGCCAGCACCCCCACACGAACTAATGAAAAACTGTTTTTT. Its protein product is CASTPTRTNEKLFF.

Concerning this clone: Other nucleotide sequences in the sample specify the same CDR3. The V and J genes are TRBV5-1 and TRBJ2-2, with a weak D call TRBD1 (6 bases). The CDR3 is made up of 14 amino acids. V was cut by 4 bases and J by 1 base, with 8 bases left in between. The germline V gene has CDR1 SGHRS and CDR2 YFSETQ. The CDR3 DNA reads TGCGCCAGCAGCCTGACAGGGAACACCGGGGAGCTGTTTTTT. It specifies CASSLTGNTGELFF.

The gene calls are TRBV29-1 and TRBJ2-1; D gene uncertain. The CDR3 is made up of 20 amino acids. Germline V lookup: CDR1 SQVTM, CDR2 ANQGSEA. V was trimmed by 2 bases and J by 2 bases, leaving 28 bases between them. The DNA of the CDR3 is TGCAGCGTTGAATGTTCGGAACCACTACAGCTTGGCTGGACCTACAATGAGCAGTTCTTC. Protein: CSVECSEPLQLGWTYNEQFF.

The chain recombines TRBV7-9 with TRBJ1-1; possible D gene TRBD1, 5 bases. The CDR3 loop spans 13 amino acids. Trimming cost V 4 bases and J 2 bases, with 8 bases left between them. Germline V gene lookup returns CDR1 SEHNR and CDR2 FQNEAQ (reference sequence). CDR3 protein: CASSWGPNTEAFF. Written as DNA, the CDR3 is TGTGCCAGCAGCTGGGGACCAAACACTGAAGCTTTCTTT.

The V gene is TRBV6-4, the J gene TRBJ1-2; TRBD1 is a possible D gene (5 bases). Germline-derived CDR1 and CDR2 are MRHNA and SNTAGT. V was trimmed by 0 bases and J by 8 bases, leaving 16 bases between them. The CDR3 spans 15 residues. The CDR3 protein is CASSDSSRVVGGYTF. The CDR3 nucleotides are TGTGCCAGCAGTGACTCGTCCAGGGTAGTTGGCGGCTACACCTTC.

This clone has only a few counts. This sequence joins TRBV7-3 and TRBJ1-1, with TRBD1 as a possible D gene (6 bases). V shed 4 bases and J shed 5 bases, with 11 bases lying between them. This CDR3 has 13 amino acids. Germline CDR1 is SGHTA and CDR2 is FQGTGA. CDR3 residues: CASSSLQGTEAFF. CDR3 nucleotides: TGTGCCAGCAGCTCTCTACAGGGAACTGAAGCTTTCTTT.

The V gene is TRBV5-1, the J gene TRBJ2-3; 10 nucleotides agree with TRBD1. The CDR3 totals 14 residues. Looked up from germline, CDR1 is SGHRS and CDR2 is YFSETQ. The V gene end was trimmed by 6 bases and the J gene end by 5 bases; junction bases not matched to a gene: 6. Here the CDR3 reads CASTRGQGKDTQYF. DNA for the CDR3: TGCGCCAGCACCCGGGGACAGGGGAAAGATACGCAGTATTTT. The complete variable domain, with remaining parts taken from reference TRBV5-1 and TRBJ2-3, reads KAGVTQTPRYLIKTRGQQVTLSCSPISGHRSVSWYQQTPGQGLQFLFEYFSETQRNKGNFPGRFSGRQFSNSRSEMNVSTLELGDSALYLCASTRGQGKDTQYFGPGTRLTVL.

The chain recombines TRBV19 with TRBJ1-5; D is undetermined. The germline V gene encodes CDR1 LNHDA and CDR2 SQIVND (reference sequence). V lost 3 bases, J lost 0 bases, and 9 bases lay in between. The length of the CDR3 is 15 residues. The CDR3 reads CASSITTYSNQPQHF. CDR3 in DNA: TGTGCCAGTAGTATCACAACTTATAGCAATCAGCCCCAGCATTTT.

The rearrangement joins TRBV7-3 to TRBJ2-3; D remains unclear. Germline V lookup: CDR1 SGHTA, CDR2 FQGTGA. Trimming took 5 bases from V and 3 from J, leaving 6 bases between them. The CDR3 contains 12 residues. Written as DNA, the CDR3 is TGTGCCAGCAGCCCACAAACAGATACGCAGTATTTT. Its translation: CASSPQTDTQYF.